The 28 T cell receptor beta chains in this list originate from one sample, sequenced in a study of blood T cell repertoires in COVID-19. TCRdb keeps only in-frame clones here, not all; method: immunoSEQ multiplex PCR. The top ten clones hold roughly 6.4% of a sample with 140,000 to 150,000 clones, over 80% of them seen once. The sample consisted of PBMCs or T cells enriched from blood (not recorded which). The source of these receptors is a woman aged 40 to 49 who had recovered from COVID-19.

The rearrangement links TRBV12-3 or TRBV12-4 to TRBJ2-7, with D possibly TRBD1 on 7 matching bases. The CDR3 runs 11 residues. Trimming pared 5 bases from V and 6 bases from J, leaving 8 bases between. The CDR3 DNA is TGTGCCAGCAGTCAGGGGGGCGAGCAGTACTTC. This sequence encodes CASSQGGEQYF.

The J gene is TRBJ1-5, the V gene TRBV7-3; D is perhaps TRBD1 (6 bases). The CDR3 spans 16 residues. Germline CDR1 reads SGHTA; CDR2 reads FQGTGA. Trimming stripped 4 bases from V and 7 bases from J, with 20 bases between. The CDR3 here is CASSCLHRVGRQPQHF. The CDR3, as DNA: TGTGCCAGCAGCTGCCTTCACAGGGTCGGAAGACAGCCCCAGCATTTT.

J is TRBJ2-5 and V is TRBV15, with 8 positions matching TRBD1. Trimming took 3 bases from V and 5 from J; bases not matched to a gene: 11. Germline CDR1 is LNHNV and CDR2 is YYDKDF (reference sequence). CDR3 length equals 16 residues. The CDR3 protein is CATSRLRGREGETQYF. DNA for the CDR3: TGTGCCACCAGCAGGCTCAGGGGGCGCGAGGGGGAGACCCAGTACTTC.

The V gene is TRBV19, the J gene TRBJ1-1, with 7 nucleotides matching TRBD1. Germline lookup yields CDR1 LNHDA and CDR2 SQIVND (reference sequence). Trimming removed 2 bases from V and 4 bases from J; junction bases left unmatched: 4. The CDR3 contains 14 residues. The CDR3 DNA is TGTGCCAGTAGTATATACAGGGGAGTCACTGAAGCTTTCTTT. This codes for CASSIYRGVTEAFF.

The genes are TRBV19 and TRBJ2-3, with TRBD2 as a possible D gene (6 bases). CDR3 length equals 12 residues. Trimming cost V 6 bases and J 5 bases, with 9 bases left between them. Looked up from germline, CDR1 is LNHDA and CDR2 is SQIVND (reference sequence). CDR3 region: CASSLARDTQYF. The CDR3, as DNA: TGTGCCAGTAGCCTAGCGAGAGATACGCAGTATTTT.

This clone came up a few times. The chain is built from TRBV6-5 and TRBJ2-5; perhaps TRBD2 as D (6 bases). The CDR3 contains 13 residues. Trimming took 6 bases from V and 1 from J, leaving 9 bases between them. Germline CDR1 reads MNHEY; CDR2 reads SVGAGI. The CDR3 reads CASREGGQETQYF. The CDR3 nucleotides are TGTGCCAGCAGGGAGGGAGGCCAAGAGACCCAGTACTTC.

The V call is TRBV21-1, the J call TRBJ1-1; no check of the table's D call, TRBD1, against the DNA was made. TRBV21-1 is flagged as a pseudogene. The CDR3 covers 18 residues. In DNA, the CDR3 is TGTGCCAGCAGCAAGGGGGGACAGCCCATACCCAGGGGGACTGAAGCTTTCTTT. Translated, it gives CASSKGGQPIPRGTEAFF.

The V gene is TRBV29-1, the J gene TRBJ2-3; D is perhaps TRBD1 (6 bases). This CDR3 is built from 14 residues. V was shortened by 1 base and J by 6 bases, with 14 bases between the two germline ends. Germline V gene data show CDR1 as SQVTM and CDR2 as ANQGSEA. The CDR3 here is CSVEGRGGEDTQYF. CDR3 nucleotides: TGCAGCGTTGAAGGTAGAGGGGGTGAGGATACGCAGTATTTT.

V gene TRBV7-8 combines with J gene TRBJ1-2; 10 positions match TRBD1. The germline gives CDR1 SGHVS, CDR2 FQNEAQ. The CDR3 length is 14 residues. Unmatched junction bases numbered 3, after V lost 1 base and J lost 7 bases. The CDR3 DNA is TGTGCCAGCAGCTTAGGACAGGGGGCGAGTGGCTACACCTTC. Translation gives CASSLGQGASGYTF.

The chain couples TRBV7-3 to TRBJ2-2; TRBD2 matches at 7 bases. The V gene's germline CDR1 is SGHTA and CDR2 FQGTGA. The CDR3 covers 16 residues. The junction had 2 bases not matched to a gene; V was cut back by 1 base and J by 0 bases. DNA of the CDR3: TGTGCCAGCAGCTTAAACGCGGGAGCGAACACCGGGGAGCTGTTTTTT. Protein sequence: CASSLNAGANTGELFF.

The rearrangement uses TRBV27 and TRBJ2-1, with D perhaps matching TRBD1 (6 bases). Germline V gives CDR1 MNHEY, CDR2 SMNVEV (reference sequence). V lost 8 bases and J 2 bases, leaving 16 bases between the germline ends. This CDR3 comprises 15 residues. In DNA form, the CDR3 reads TGTGCCAGCCTTTCCAGAGACAGGACCTACAATGAGCAGTTCTTC. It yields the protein CASLSRDRTYNEQFF.

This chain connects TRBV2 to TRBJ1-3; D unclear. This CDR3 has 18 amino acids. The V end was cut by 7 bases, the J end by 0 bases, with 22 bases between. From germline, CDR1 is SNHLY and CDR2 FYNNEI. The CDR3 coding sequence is TGTGCCAGCACTCACGAAAGCACGCGTCGTAGCTCTGGAAACACCATATATTTT. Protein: CASTHESTRRSSGNTIYF.

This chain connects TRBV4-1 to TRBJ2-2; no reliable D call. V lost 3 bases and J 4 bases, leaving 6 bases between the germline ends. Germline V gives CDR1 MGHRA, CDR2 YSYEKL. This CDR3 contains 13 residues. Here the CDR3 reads CASSHPFTGELFF. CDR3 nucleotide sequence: TGCGCCAGCAGCCATCCCTTCACCGGGGAGCTGTTTTTT.

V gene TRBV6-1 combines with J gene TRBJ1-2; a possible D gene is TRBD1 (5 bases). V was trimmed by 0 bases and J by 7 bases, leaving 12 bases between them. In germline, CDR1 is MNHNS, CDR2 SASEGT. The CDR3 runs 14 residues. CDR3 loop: CASSEAPDSFGYTF. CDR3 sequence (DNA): TGTGCCAGCAGTGAAGCGCCTGACAGCTTTGGCTACACCTTC.

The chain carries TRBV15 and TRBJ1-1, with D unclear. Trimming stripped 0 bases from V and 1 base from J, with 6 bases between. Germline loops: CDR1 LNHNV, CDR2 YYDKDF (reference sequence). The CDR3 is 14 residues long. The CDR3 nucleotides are TGTGCCACCAGCAGAGAGGTCGGGAACACTGAAGCTTTCTTT. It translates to CATSREVGNTEAFF.

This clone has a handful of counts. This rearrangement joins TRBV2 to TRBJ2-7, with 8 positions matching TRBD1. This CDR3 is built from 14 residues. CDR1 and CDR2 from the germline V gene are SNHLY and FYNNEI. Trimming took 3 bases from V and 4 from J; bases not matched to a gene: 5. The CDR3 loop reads CASSDRRGRYEQYF. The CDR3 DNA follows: TGTGCCAGCAGTGATCGCAGGGGGCGATACGAGCAGTACTTC.

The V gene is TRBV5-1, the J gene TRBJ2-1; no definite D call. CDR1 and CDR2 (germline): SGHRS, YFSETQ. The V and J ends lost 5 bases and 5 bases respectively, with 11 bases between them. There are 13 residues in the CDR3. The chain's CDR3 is CASSEVVDNEQFF. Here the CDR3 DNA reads TGCGCCAGCAGTGAGGTGGTCGACAATGAGCAGTTCTTC. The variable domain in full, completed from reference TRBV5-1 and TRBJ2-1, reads KAGVTQTPRYLIKTRGQQVTLSCSPISGHRSVSWYQQTPGQGLQFLFEYFSETQRNKGNFPGRFSGRQFSNSRSEMNVSTLELGDSALYLCASSEVVDNEQFFGPGTRLTVL.

CDR3 loop: CASSPTGTSVYEQYF. Written as DNA, the CDR3 is TGTGCCAGCAGCCCGACCGGGACTAGCGTCTACGAGCAGTACTTC. The V call is TRBV5-4, the J call TRBJ2-7, with 10 bases identical to TRBD2. V gave up 4 bases and J gave up 3 bases; unmatched junction bases: 7. The CDR3 loop spans 15 amino acids. The germline CDR1 and CDR2 sequences are SGHNT and YYREEE (reference sequence).

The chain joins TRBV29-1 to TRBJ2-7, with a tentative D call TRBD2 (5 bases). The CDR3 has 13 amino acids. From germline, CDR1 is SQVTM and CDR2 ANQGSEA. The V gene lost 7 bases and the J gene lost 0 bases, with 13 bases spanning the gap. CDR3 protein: CSARTGNSYEQYF. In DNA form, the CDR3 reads TGCAGCGCCCGGACGGGGAACTCCTACGAGCAGTACTTC.

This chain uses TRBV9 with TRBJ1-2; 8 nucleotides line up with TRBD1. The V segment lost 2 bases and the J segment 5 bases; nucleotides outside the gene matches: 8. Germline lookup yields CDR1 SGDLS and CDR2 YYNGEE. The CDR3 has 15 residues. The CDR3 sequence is CASSVGTGVTYGYTF. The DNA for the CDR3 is TGTGCCAGCAGCGTGGGGACAGGCGTCACATATGGCTACACCTTC.

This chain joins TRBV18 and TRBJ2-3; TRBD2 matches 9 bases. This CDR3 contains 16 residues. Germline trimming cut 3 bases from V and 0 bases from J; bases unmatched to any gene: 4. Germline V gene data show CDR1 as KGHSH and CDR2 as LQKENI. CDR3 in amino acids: CASSPVTSGSTDTQYF. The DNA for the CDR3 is TGTGCCAGCTCACCCGTGACTAGCGGAAGCACAGATACGCAGTATTTT. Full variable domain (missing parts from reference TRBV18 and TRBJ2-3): NAGVMQNPRHLVRRRGQEARLRCSPMKGHSHVYWYRQLPEEGLKFMVYLQKENIIDESGMPKERFSAEFPKEGPSILRIQQVVRGDSAAYFCASSPVTSGSTDTQYFGPGTRLTVL.

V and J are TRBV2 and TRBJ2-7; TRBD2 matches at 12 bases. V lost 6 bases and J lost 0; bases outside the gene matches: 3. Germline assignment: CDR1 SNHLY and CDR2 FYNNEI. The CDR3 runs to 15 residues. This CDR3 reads CASREGLAGSYEQYF. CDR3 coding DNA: TGTGCCAGCAGGGAGGGACTAGCGGGCTCCTACGAGCAGTACTTC.

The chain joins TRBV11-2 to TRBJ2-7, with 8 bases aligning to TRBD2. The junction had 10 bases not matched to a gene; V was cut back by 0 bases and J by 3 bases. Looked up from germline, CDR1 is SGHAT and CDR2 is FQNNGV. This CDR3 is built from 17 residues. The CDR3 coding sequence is TGTGCCAGCAGCTTAGATCGAATTTGGGCGGGGGGCTACGAGCAGTACTTC. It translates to CASSLDRIWAGGYEQYF. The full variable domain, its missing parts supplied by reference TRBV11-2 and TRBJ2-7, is EAGVAQSPRYKIIEKRQSVAFWCNPISGHATLYWYQQILGQGPKLLIQFQNNGVVDDSQLPKDRFSAERLKGVDSTLKIQPAKLEDSAVYLCASSLDRIWAGGYEQYFGPGTRLTVT.

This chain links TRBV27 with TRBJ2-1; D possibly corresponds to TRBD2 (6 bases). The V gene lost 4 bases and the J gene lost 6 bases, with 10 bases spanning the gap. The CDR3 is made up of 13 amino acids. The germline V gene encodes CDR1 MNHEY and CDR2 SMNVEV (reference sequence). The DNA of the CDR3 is TGTGCCAGCAGTTACGACGGGGGCAATGAGCAGTTCTTC. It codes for CASSYDGGNEQFF.

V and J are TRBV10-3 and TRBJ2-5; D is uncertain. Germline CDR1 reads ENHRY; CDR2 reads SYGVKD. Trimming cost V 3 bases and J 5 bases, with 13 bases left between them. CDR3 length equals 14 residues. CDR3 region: CAISDGQVVETQYF. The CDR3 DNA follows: TGTGCCATCAGTGACGGTCAGGTGGTGGAGACCCAGTACTTC.

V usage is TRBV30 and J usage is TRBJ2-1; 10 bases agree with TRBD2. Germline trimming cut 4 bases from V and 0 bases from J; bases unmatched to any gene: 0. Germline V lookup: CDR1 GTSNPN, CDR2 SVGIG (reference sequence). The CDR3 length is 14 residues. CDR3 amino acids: CAWTSGGSYNEQFF. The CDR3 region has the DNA TGTGCCTGGACTAGCGGGGGCTCCTACAATGAGCAGTTCTTC. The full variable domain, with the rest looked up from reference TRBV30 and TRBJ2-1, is SQTIHQWPATLVQPVGSPLSLECTVEGTSNPNLYWYRQAAGRGLQLLFYSVGIGQISSEVPQNLSASRPQDRQFILSSKKLLLSDSGFYLCAWTSGGSYNEQFFGPGTRLTVL.

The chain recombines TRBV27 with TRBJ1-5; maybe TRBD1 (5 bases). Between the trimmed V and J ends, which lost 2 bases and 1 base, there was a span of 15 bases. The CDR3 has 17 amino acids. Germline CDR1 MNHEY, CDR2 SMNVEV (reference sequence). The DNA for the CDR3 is TGTGCCAGCAGTTTAGGAACTAAGGGGTCCAGCAATCAGCCCCAGCATTTT. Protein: CASSLGTKGSSNQPQHF.

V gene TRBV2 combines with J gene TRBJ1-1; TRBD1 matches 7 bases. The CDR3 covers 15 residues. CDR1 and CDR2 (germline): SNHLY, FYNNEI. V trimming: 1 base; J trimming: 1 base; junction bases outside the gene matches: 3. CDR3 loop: CASSEGAGGNTEAFF. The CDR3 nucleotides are TGTGCCAGCAGTGAAGGGGCAGGGGGGAACACTGAAGCTTTCTTT. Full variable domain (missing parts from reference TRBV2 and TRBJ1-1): EPEVTQTPSHQVTQMGQEVILRCVPISNHLYFYWYRQILGQKVEFLVSFYNNEISEKSEIFDDQFSVERPDGSNFTLKIRSTKLEDSAMYFCASSEGAGGNTEAFFGQGTRLTVV.